The 32 T cell receptor beta chains below were found in one sample sequenced in a study of T cell repertoires in cytomegalovirus infection. Their target antigens are unknown. TCRdb recomputed calls from the reads with MiXCR, one row per CDR3 protein. Found here are around 800,000 distinct CDR3 sequences, about 33% of them singletons; the top ten hold approximately 13%. The specimen was cultured CD8+ T cells from PBMCs, collected from culture after CMV antigen stimulation. The source of these receptors is a human donor in good health (CMV status not recorded). Some clones in this sample may be carry-over from other donors' samples.

The chain couples TRBV7-4 to TRBJ1-1, with D hard to call. CDR3 length: 11 residues. The ends were cut back, 5 bases at V and 7 bases at J, with 8 bases in the middle. Looked up from germline, CDR1 is SGHVT and CDR2 is SQSDAQ. For the CDR3, the DNA is TGTGCCAGCAGCCGTATGGGTGAAGCTTTCTTT. Encoded protein: CASSRMGEAFF.

The chain is built from TRBV29-1 and TRBJ1-2, with TRBD1 identical over 10 bases. Germline V CDR1 and CDR2: SQVTM, ANQGSEA. The J segment lost 3 bases and the V segment lost 6 bases, leaving 1 base of the junction unmatched. This CDR3 contains 12 residues. CDR3 in DNA: TGCAGCGTCGGGACAGGGGACTATGGCTACACCTTC. Amino acid sequence: CSVGTGDYGYTF. Filled out from reference TRBV29-1 and TRBJ1-2, the complete variable domain reads SAVISQKPSRDICQRGTSLTIQCQVDSQVTMMFWYRQQPGQSLTLIATANQGSEATYESGFVIDKFPISRPNLTFSTLTVSNMSPEDSSIYLCSVGTGDYGYTFGSGTRLTVV.

This chain joins TRBV11-1 and TRBJ2-7; TRBD2 might be the D (7 bases). The CDR3 runs 13 residues. Germline V gene sequence: CDR1 SGHAT, CDR2 FQDESV (reference sequence). Trimming removed 5 bases from V and 6 bases from J, with 14 bases in between. CDR3 coding DNA: TGTGCCAGCAGCCCCCGGGGGGCAGTCGAGCAGTACTTC. Its translation is CASSPRGAVEQYF. Based on the CDR3 plus reference TRBV11-1 and TRBJ2-7, the full variable domain is EAEVAQSPRYKITEKSQAVAFWCDPISGHATLYWYRQILGQGPELLVQFQDESVVDDSQLPKDRFSAERLKGVDSTLKIQPAELGDSAMYLCASSPRGAVEQYFGPGTRLTVT.

This CDR3 is CASSDRDTPPPGYGYTF. The DNA of the CDR3 is TGTGCCAGCAGCGACCGGGACACCCCCCCACCTGGCTATGGCTACACCTTC. V usage is TRBV7-9 and J usage is TRBJ1-2, with D perhaps matching TRBD1 (6 bases). In germline, CDR1 is SEHNR, CDR2 FQNEAQ (reference sequence). Trimming removed 5 bases from V and 4 bases from J, with 23 bases in between. CDR3 length: 17 amino acids. Full variable domain (outside the CDR3, taken from reference TRBV7-9 and TRBJ1-2): DTGVSQNPRHKITKRGQNVTFRCDPISEHNRLYWYRQTLGQGPEFLTYFQNEAQLEKSRLLSDRFSAERPKGSFSTLEIQRTEQGDSAMYLCASSDRDTPPPGYGYTFGSGTRLTVV.

The rearrangement joins TRBV28 to TRBJ1-1; 9 nucleotides align to TRBD1. CDR3 length: 15 amino acids. Germline V gene sequence: CDR1 MDHEN, CDR2 SYDVKM. Germline trimming cut 6 bases from V and 4 bases from J; bases unmatched to any gene: 9. CDR3 nucleotide sequence: TGTGCCAGCAGGAAACTCCGGGACAGGGCCACTGAAGCTTTCTTT. Amino acids: CASRKLRDRATEAFF.

This clonotype was detected a few times. The rearrangement uses TRBV15 and TRBJ2-6; no reliable D call. The germline V gene encodes CDR1 LNHNV and CDR2 YYDKDF (reference sequence). With 5 bases removed from V and 1 base from J, the gap between germline ends came to 12 bases. This CDR3 is built from 16 residues. The CDR3 bases are TGTGCCACCAGCCCGCACCCCATGTCTGGGGCCAACGTCCTGACTTTC. Translated: CATSPHPMSGANVLTF.

Turning to this clonotype: A junction boundary mismatches the germline segment, possibly from a read error. This chain joins TRBV7-9 and TRBJ1-2; tentatively, D is TRBD1 (5 bases). The CDR3 spans 10 residues. CDR1 and CDR2 (germline): SEHNR, FQNEAQ (reference sequence). In DNA form, the CDR3 reads TGTGCCAGCAGCTTAGTAGGGGCCGACTTC. Translation gives CASSLVGADF.

In this sample, this clonotype turned up a few times. CDR3 sequence reads: CASSGDGSRYEQYV. CDR3 nucleotide sequence: TGTGCCAGCAGCGGGGACGGGTCGCGCTACGAGCAGTACGTC. The chain carries TRBV7-9 and TRBJ2-7; D possibly matches TRBD1 or TRBD2 (5 bases each). Germline CDR1 SEHNR, CDR2 FQNEAQ (reference sequence). The CDR3 runs to 14 residues. Between the trimmed V and J ends, which lost 5 bases and 3 bases, there was a span of 14 bases.

V and J are TRBV6-5 and TRBJ2-5, with 7 bases identical to TRBD2. CDR3 length equals 13 residues. Per the germline V gene, CDR1 is MNHEY and CDR2 is SVGAGI. V lost 8 bases to trimming and J lost 5 bases; unmatched junction nucleotides: 8. The DNA of the CDR3 is TGTGCCAGCGGGATGGTGGGGGGGGAGACCCAGTACTTC. It yields the protein CASGMVGGETQYF.

The V gene is TRBV4-3, the J gene TRBJ2-1, with TRBD2 identical over 9 bases. This CDR3 contains 16 residues. J lost 8 bases, V lost 3 bases, and 11 bases had no gene match. Germline loops: CDR1 LGHNA, CDR2 YSLEER. CDR3 DNA: TGCGCCAGCAGCCAGTCCCGGGCTAGCGGGGTTCATGAGCAGTTCTTC. This codes for CASSQSRASGVHEQFF.

This chain connects TRBV19 to TRBJ2-1, with 10 bases lining up with TRBD2. Germline CDR1 is LNHDA and CDR2 is SQIVND (reference sequence). The CDR3 has 15 residues. Losses at the gene ends were 8 bases for V and 4 bases for J; bases not matched to a gene: 8. CDR3 nucleotides: TGTGCCAGTGCACCCGGACTAGCGGTTTACAATGAGCAGTTCTTC. It yields the protein CASAPGLAVYNEQFF. The whole variable domain, filled in from reference TRBV19 and TRBJ2-1, reads DGGITQSPKYLFRKEGQNVTLSCEQNLNHDAMYWYRQDPGQGLRLIYYSQIVNDFQKGDIAEGYSVSREKKESFPLTVTSAQKNPTAFYLCASAPGLAVYNEQFFGPGTRLTVL.

Comments on this clonotype: With a much larger clone just one base away, this may be a read error. The chain uses TRBV6-5 and TRBJ2-7; D unclear. From germline, CDR1 is MNHEY and CDR2 SVGAGI. The CDR3 has 13 residues. V was pared by 2 bases and J by 5 bases, with 10 bases between. CDR3 region: CASSYGLGNEQYV. CDR3 sequence (DNA): TGTGCCAGCAGTTACGGGCTGGGCAACGAGCAGTACGTC.

This clonotype was seen a single time. The J gene is TRBJ1-2, the V gene TRBV29-1, with 8 bases lining up with TRBD1. Germline V gene sequence: CDR1 SQVTM, CDR2 ANQGSEA. The CDR3 is 13 amino acids. Trimming removed 5 bases from V and 2 bases from J; junction bases left unmatched: 4. The CDR3 nucleotides are TGCAGCGTTAGGACAGGGAGAAACTATGGCTACACCTTC. Translating gives CSVRTGRNYGYTF.

This clonotype was seen a handful of times. The V gene is TRBV7-9, the J gene TRBJ2-1, with TRBD2 matching over 9 bases. Germline loops: CDR1 SEHNR, CDR2 FQNEAQ (reference sequence). Trimming cost V 3 bases and J 4 bases; bases outside gene matches: 4. This CDR3 has 15 amino acids. The CDR3 DNA reads TGTGCCAGCAGCTTGAGCGGGGGGCAGTACAATGAGCAGTTCTTC. It is translated as CASSLSGGQYNEQFF.

The CDR3: CASSLRPHLTEAFF. The CDR3 region has the DNA TGTGCCAGCAGCCTTAGACCCCACCTTACTGAAGCTTTCTTT. The chain joins TRBV7-9 to TRBJ1-1; unclear D gene. V gave up 5 bases and J gave up 5 bases, with 15 bases separating them. This CDR3 is built from 14 residues. Germline CDR1 and CDR2: SEHNR and FQNEAQ (reference sequence).

This clonotype was recorded a few times. The chain combines TRBV27 with TRBJ2-7, with 10 bases matching TRBD2. This CDR3 contains 15 residues. From germline, CDR1 is MNHEY and CDR2 SMNVEV (reference sequence). J gave up 5 bases and V 5 bases, and 9 bases lay outside the gene matches. The DNA of the CDR3 is TGTGCCAGCAGTCCCAAGCGGGGGGGCCGCAACGAGCAGTACTTC. Its protein is CASSPKRGGRNEQYF.

The J gene is TRBJ2-7, the V gene TRBV5-6, with D tentatively TRBD1 or TRBD2 (5 bases each). With 7 bases removed from V and 3 bases from J, the gap between germline ends came to 14 bases. The CDR3 length is 13 residues. The V gene's germline CDR1 is SGHDT and CDR2 YYEEEE. This CDR3 reads CASCEGPVYEQYF. As DNA, the CDR3 is TGTGCCAGCTGCGAGGGACCAGTCTACGAGCAGTACTTC.

This clonotype was observed many times. V gene TRBV7-2 combines with J gene TRBJ2-7; the D is unclear. Per germline, CDR1 SGHTA and CDR2 FQGNSA. This CDR3 has 13 residues. V dropped 3 bases and J dropped 2 bases, with 8 bases sitting between them. The DNA of the CDR3 is TGTGCCAGCAGCTTCGGTGGTCCCTACGAGCAGTACGTC. Amino acid sequence: CASSFGGPYEQYV.

Only one count was recorded for this clonotype. The chain couples TRBV6-2 or TRBV6-3 to TRBJ2-2; D call uncertain. The germline V gene has CDR1 MNHEY and CDR2 SVGEGT. V was clipped by 6 bases and J by 2 bases, with 19 bases between them. CDR3 length: 17 amino acids. CDR3 region: CASSRLTEVGNTGELFF. The CDR3 DNA sequence: TGTGCCAGCAGCAGACTCACCGAGGTGGGAAACACCGGGGAGCTGTTTTTT.

The chain has TRBV5-5 and TRBJ1-3; no definite D call. The CDR3 length is 16 residues. V was clipped by 0 bases and J by 2 bases, with 12 bases between them. Germline CDR1 and CDR2: SGHKS and YYEKEE (reference sequence). The CDR3 nucleotides read TGTGCCAGCAGCTTGGGCGCGCTGCAGACTGGAAACACCATATATTTT. Residues: CASSLGALQTGNTIYF.

This clonotype was picked up many times. This chain links TRBV27 with TRBJ2-1; 11 bases match TRBD2. Germline assignment: CDR1 MNHEY and CDR2 SMNVEV (reference sequence). V lost 4 bases, J lost 8 bases, and 10 bases stayed unmatched. The length of the CDR3 is 16 residues. CDR3 DNA: TGTGCCAGCAGTTCCGGGTTTAGCGGGGGGGCAGATGAGCAGTTCTTC. This gives the protein CASSSGFSGGADEQFF.

This chain connects TRBV20-1 to TRBJ1-5, with D possibly TRBD1 on 6 matching bases. The CDR3 contains 15 residues. Germline loops: CDR1 DFQATT, CDR2 SNEGSKA (reference sequence). Trimming shortened V by 1 base and J by 7 bases, and 17 bases separated the two germline ends. The CDR3 loop reads CSARGAGGAGQPQHF. Here the CDR3 DNA reads TGCAGTGCTAGAGGGGCCGGGGGCGCGGGACAGCCCCAGCATTTT.

The V gene is TRBV20-1, the J gene TRBJ2-5; D tentatively fits TRBD1 or TRBD2 (5 bases each). The CDR3 has 14 residues. V was trimmed by 2 bases and J by 5 bases, leaving 15 bases between them. Germline V CDR1 and CDR2: DFQATT, SNEGSKA (reference sequence). The CDR3 protein is CSARPLRGGETQYF. CDR3 nucleotides: TGCAGTGCTAGACCCTTGAGGGGCGGGGAGACCCAGTACTTC.

The chain uses TRBV20-1 and TRBJ1-2; a weak D match, TRBD1 (5 bases). Germline loops: CDR1 DFQATT, CDR2 SNEGSKA (reference sequence). V dropped 5 bases and J dropped 8 bases, with 21 bases sitting between them. CDR3 length: 14 residues. CDR3 DNA: TGCAGTGCTCTTAGGGCAGGGCGGTTCGGCGGCTACACCTTC. It yields the protein CSALRAGRFGGYTF.

Only a few counts were recorded for this clonotype. This chain connects TRBV19 to TRBJ2-3; 8 bases are shared with TRBD1. The CDR3 length is 15 residues. The germline V gene has CDR1 LNHDA and CDR2 SQIVND (reference sequence). The V and J ends lost 6 bases and 1 base, in that order; junction bases with no gene match: 6. CDR3 in amino acids: CASRGQEVGTDTQYF. In DNA, the CDR3 is TGTGCCAGTAGGGGACAGGAGGTGGGCACAGATACGCAGTATTTT.

In regard to this clonotype: Given a much more abundant clone one base away, this may be a read error. The rearrangement links TRBV7-2 to TRBJ2-2; TRBD1 is a possible D gene (5 bases). V was pared by 1 base and J by 3 bases, with 12 bases between. There are 16 residues in the CDR3. Germline-derived CDR1 and CDR2 are SGHTA and FQGNSA. This chain's CDR3 is CASSLGTWPDTGELFF. For the CDR3, the DNA is TGTGCCAGCAGCTTAGGGACATGGCCAGACACCGGGGAGCTGTTTTTT.

This clonotype occurred many times. The chain is built from TRBV12-3 or TRBV12-4 and TRBJ1-5; D remains unclear. CDR3 length: 14 residues. V was clipped by 2 bases and J by 1 base, with 6 bases between them. The CDR3 protein is CASSLMGSNQPQHF. In DNA form, the CDR3 reads TGTGCCAGCAGTTTAATGGGCAGCAATCAGCCCCAGCATTTT.

This clonotype was seen many times. This chain joins TRBV27 and TRBJ2-2; TRBD1 aligns across 11 bases. Germline CDR1 and CDR2: MNHEY and SMNVEV (reference sequence). This CDR3 contains 17 residues. Losses at the gene ends were 5 bases for V and 5 bases for J; bases not matched to a gene: 10. This CDR3 reads CASSPSGTGGGTGELFF. Here the CDR3 DNA reads TGTGCCAGCAGTCCCTCAGGGACAGGGGGTGGAACCGGGGAGCTGTTTTTT.

This clonotype showed up just once. The junction and the germline gene differ at one end; a read error may be behind it. The chain carries TRBV7-8 and TRBJ1-1; TRBD1 matches 7 bases. The CDR3 has 14 residues. Germline values: CDR1 SGHVS, CDR2 FQNEAQ. In nucleotides, the CDR3 is TGTACCAGCAGCTTAGCGCAGGGGGAACCTGAAGCTTTCTTT. Amino acid sequence: CTSSLAQGEPEAFF.

V gene TRBV15 combines with J gene TRBJ2-7, with D possibly being TRBD2 (6 bases). The ends were cut back, 5 bases at V and 3 bases at J, with 14 bases in the middle. The CDR3 is 14 residues long. Germline-derived CDR1 and CDR2 are LNHNV and YYDKDF (reference sequence). The CDR3 bases are TGTGCCACCAGCCACGGGAGCCACGACTACGAGCAGTACTTC. The encoded protein is CATSHGSHDYEQYF.

In its sample, this clonotype was seen a few times. The rearrangement uses TRBV28 and TRBJ2-3; 10 bases fit TRBD1. The junction had 1 base not matched to a gene; V was cut back by 1 base and J by 0 bases. The CDR3 totals 16 residues. Germline-derived CDR1 and CDR2 are MDHEN and SYDVKM. The CDR3 spells CASSLSGQGSTDTQYF. DNA of the CDR3: TGTGCCAGCAGTTTATCGGGACAGGGGAGCACAGATACGCAGTATTTT.

This clonotype showed up just a few times. This rearrangement joins TRBV12-3 or TRBV12-4 to TRBJ1-1; D is unclear. The V end was cut by 5 bases, the J end by 2 bases, with 15 bases between. The CDR3 covers 15 residues. CDR3 sequence: CASSTLSLLNTEAFF. The CDR3 bases are TGTGCCAGCAGTACACTATCCCTCCTAAACACTGAAGCTTTCTTT.